The clone carrying this T cell receptor beta chain was detected many times. The antigen is not known. Each CDR3 protein gets one entry after TCRdb re-called the reads with MiXCR. The repertoire has 510,000 or so distinct CDR3 sequences, about a quarter of them found once; the top ten carry 13%. The data stem from a study of T cell repertoires in cytomegalovirus infection. Study-level background: CMV infection and matching HLA type were both indicated by public TCR beta signatures. Broader study findings: CMV-specific TCR beta clonotypes restricted by HLA-C were the ones dominating the ex vivo response. Using cumulative public TCR beta family frequency, the authors identified those who carried CMV together with the relevant HLA.

V gave up 6 bases and J gave up 5 bases, with 16 bases separating them. Germline-derived CDR1 and CDR2 are SGHAT and FQNNGV. This CDR3 has 14 amino acids. The V gene is TRBV11-2, the J gene TRBJ2-5, with a tentative D call TRBD2 (5 bases). The TCR sequence derives from a human donor in good health (CMV status not recorded). Some clones in this sample may be carry-over from other donors' samples. The sequenced sample was PBMCs. CDR3 loop: CASSSRDRRETQYF. The CDR3 DNA follows: TGTGCCAGCAGTTCGAGGGATCGGCGGGAGACCCAGTACTTC.